These 29 T cell receptor beta chains were all obtained from the same sample, sequenced in a study of blood T cell repertoires in COVID-19. Sequenced by immunoSEQ multiplex PCR; TCRdb stores in-frame clones only, minus some. The table has about 100,000 clones, roughly 85% seen once. Sequenced sample: peripheral blood. The receptors come from a woman aged 70-85 years with acute or convalescent COVID-19.

The chain recombines TRBV3-1 (or the pseudogene TRBV3-2) with TRBJ2-1; 7 nucleotides agree with TRBD2. CDR3 length equals 13 residues. CDR1 LGHDT and CDR2 YNNKEL come from the germline V gene (reference sequence). After removal of 3 bases from V and 15 bases from J, the junction contained 11 bases not matched to a gene. The DNA of the CDR3 is TGTGCCAGCAGCCAGGGCAGGGAGGGAAGCACGTTCTTC. It yields the protein CASSQGREGSTFF.

This chain connects TRBV4-3 to TRBJ2-2; 8 bases map to TRBD1. The CDR3 extends over 16 amino acids. Trimming at V came to 3 bases and at J to 0 bases, leaving 3 bases not matched to a gene. CDR1 and CDR2 from the germline V gene are LGHNA and YSLEER. CDR3 amino acids: CASSQDRATNTGELFF. The CDR3 coding sequence is TGCGCCAGCAGCCAGGACAGGGCCACGAACACCGGGGAGCTGTTTTTT.

The table lists this clone with a few counts. The chain is built from TRBV9 and TRBJ2-5; D unresolved. Trimming removed 3 bases at V and 4 bases at J, with 13 bases between. The CDR3 spans 14 residues. In germline, CDR1 is SGDLS, CDR2 YYNGEE. Here the CDR3 reads CASSETSSGETQYF. Written as DNA, the CDR3 is TGTGCCAGCAGCGAGACATCCTCCGGAGAGACCCAGTACTTC.

This clone appeared a few times. The chain joins TRBV6-1 to TRBJ1-6; possible D gene TRBD1, 5 bases. The CDR3 consists of 17 residues. From germline, CDR1 is MNHNS and CDR2 SASEGT. V dropped 2 bases and J dropped 7 bases, with 18 bases sitting between them. The CDR3 region is CASSEFSAGTSNSPLHF. In DNA, the CDR3 is TGTGCCAGCAGTGAATTTTCAGCTGGGACTTCAAATTCACCCCTCCACTTT.

The chain joins TRBV13 to TRBJ1-1; TRBD1 matches 9 bases. Germline V gene lookup returns CDR1 PRHDT and CDR2 FYEKMQ (reference sequence). Trimming cost V 5 bases and J 7 bases; bases outside gene matches: 5. This CDR3 is built from 13 residues. In nucleotides, the CDR3 is TGTGCCAGCAGCCCCCGGACAGGGGTTGAAGCTTTCTTT. Protein sequence: CASSPRTGVEAFF.

V usage is TRBV7-2 and J usage is TRBJ1-2, with a tentative D call TRBD1 (5 bases). The ends were cut back, 1 base at V and 0 bases at J, with 15 bases in the middle. Germline V gene sequence: CDR1 SGHTA, CDR2 FQGNSA. The CDR3 is 17 residues long. The DNA of the CDR3 is TGTGCCAGCAGCTTAGTTGCAGGGTCCCTACCTAACTATGGCTACACCTTC. Translation gives CASSLVAGSLPNYGYTF.

This chain links TRBV19 with TRBJ2-2; 8 bases match TRBD1. Looked up from germline, CDR1 is LNHDA and CDR2 is SQIVND (reference sequence). The junction had 9 bases not matched to a gene; V was cut back by 10 bases and J by 2 bases. The CDR3 contains 15 residues. This chain's CDR3 is CAIGQTGVNTGELFF. DNA of the CDR3: TGTGCCATAGGACAGACAGGGGTCAACACCGGGGAGCTGTTTTTT.

The genes are TRBV19 and TRBJ2-5; 8 bases agree with TRBD1. V shed 6 bases, J shed 4 bases, and the junction held 10 bases outside the gene matches. Germline V gene data show CDR1 as LNHDA and CDR2 as SQIVND (reference sequence). The CDR3 is 15 residues long. The CDR3 region is CASSPLTGGGETQYF. The CDR3 DNA follows: TGTGCCAGTAGCCCCCTCACAGGGGGTGGAGAGACCCAGTACTTC.

The chain carries TRBV10-1 and TRBJ1-1, with 8 bases identical to TRBD1. Germline CDR1 reads WNHNN; CDR2 reads SYGVQD (reference sequence). Losses at the gene ends were 4 bases for V and 4 bases for J; bases not matched to a gene: 2. CDR3 length equals 13 residues. This chain's CDR3 is CASSADRGTEAFF. CDR3 DNA sequence: TGCGCCAGCAGTGCCGACAGGGGCACTGAAGCTTTCTTT.

The chain is built from TRBV7-3 and TRBJ1-1; D uncertain. With 2 bases removed from V and 0 bases from J, the gap between germline ends came to 7 bases. This CDR3 has 14 amino acids. The germline V gene has CDR1 SGHTA and CDR2 FQGTGA. The CDR3 here is CASSLQAMNTEAFF. CDR3 nucleotide sequence: TGTGCCAGCAGCTTACAAGCCATGAACACTGAAGCTTTCTTT.

The chain joins TRBV10-1 to TRBJ1-5, with TRBD1 matching over 8 bases. Trimming took 3 bases from V and 4 from J; bases not matched to a gene: 20. CDR3 length equals 20 residues. The germline CDR1 and CDR2 sequences are WNHNN and SYGVQD (reference sequence). The CDR3 DNA follows: TGCGCCAGCAGTGACTTCTTTTCGGGACAGGCTATAACCCTTAATCAGCCCCAGCATTTT. Translating it yields CASSDFFSGQAITLNQPQHF.

CDR3: CASSQDLPGLQGQPQHF. The CDR3 nucleotides read TGTGCCAGCAGCCAAGATCTTCCGGGACTCCAAGGTCAGCCCCAGCATTTT. The rearrangement uses TRBV3-1 (or the pseudogene TRBV3-2) and TRBJ1-5, with a tentative D call TRBD1 (5 bases). The CDR3 consists of 17 residues. Germline assignment: CDR1 LGHDT and CDR2 YNNKEL (reference sequence). The V end lost 0 bases, the J end lost 6 bases, and 18 bases lay between the germline ends.

This chain joins TRBV5-4 and TRBJ1-4, with D perhaps matching TRBD1 (5 bases). Trimming left V 4 bases short and J 8 bases short, with 12 bases between. Germline values: CDR1 SGHNT, CDR2 YYREEE (reference sequence). The CDR3 is made up of 13 amino acids. CDR3 in amino acids: CASSIAGHEKLFF. The CDR3 DNA is TGTGCCAGCAGCATTGCAGGGCACGAAAAACTGTTTTTT.

The chain couples TRBV25-1 to TRBJ2-7, with D perhaps TRBD2 (5 bases). Trimming removed 3 bases from V and 1 base from J, with 13 bases in between. This CDR3 comprises 15 residues. Germline V gene data show CDR1 as MGHDK and CDR2 as SYGVNS. The CDR3 bases are TGTGCCAGCAGTGAGTACGGCGGGTCTTCCTACGAGCAGTACTTC. Translation gives CASSEYGGSSYEQYF.

The chain couples TRBV5-5 to TRBJ1-1, with 9 bases aligning to TRBD1. Germline values: CDR1 SGHKS, CDR2 YYEKEE (reference sequence). Losses at the gene ends were 4 bases for V and 0 bases for J; bases not matched to a gene: 10. The CDR3 extends over 17 amino acids. This CDR3 is CASSLGTGKGMNTEAFF. The CDR3 DNA reads TGTGCCAGCAGCCTCGGGACAGGGAAAGGAATGAACACTGAAGCTTTCTTT.

This chain uses TRBV23-1 with TRBJ1-6; D is possibly TRBD1 (5 bases). TRBV23-1 is labeled an ORF, and its function is uncertain. Trimming cost V 7 bases and J 4 bases, with 17 bases left between them. This CDR3 contains 16 residues. CDR3 region: CASTLNGQGYNSPLHF. The CDR3 DNA follows: TGCGCCAGCACCCTTAACGGGCAGGGTTATAATTCACCCCTCCACTTT.

V usage is TRBV10-3 and J usage is TRBJ2-5, with 10 bases that match TRBD2. Trimming removed 5 bases from V and 3 bases from J; junction bases left unmatched: 9. Germline-derived CDR1 and CDR2 are ENHRY and SYGVKD. This CDR3 has 16 residues. CDR3 in DNA: TGTGCCATCAGTCACCTTACTAGCGGGGATAAAGAGACCCAGTACTTC. Its protein product is CAISHLTSGDKETQYF.

The V call is TRBV9, the J call TRBJ1-2; D might be TRBD1 (6 bases). Deletions cut 1 base from V and 8 bases from J, with 12 bases between. The CDR3 totals 13 residues. The germline V gene encodes CDR1 SGDLS and CDR2 YYNGEE. In DNA, the CDR3 is TGTGCCAGCAGCGTATACAGGGATTACGGCTACACCTTC. As protein: CASSVYRDYGYTF.

The rearrangement uses TRBV5-4 and TRBJ1-1; TRBD1 is a possible D gene (6 bases). Germline CDR1 reads SGHNT; CDR2 reads YYREEE (reference sequence). Trimming took 4 bases from V and 1 from J, leaving 14 bases between them. This CDR3 comprises 15 residues. CDR3 in DNA: TGTGCCAGCAGCCCCGGGGGGCAGGCGAACACTGAAGCTTTCTTT. Translation gives CASSPGGQANTEAFF.

Of note for this clone: This could be a read error, since a much larger clone is one nucleotide away. This chain joins TRBV3-1 (or the pseudogene TRBV3-2) and TRBJ2-2; D may be TRBD1 (6 bases). Germline CDR1 LGHDT, CDR2 YNNKEL (reference sequence). Trimming pared 4 bases from V and 7 bases from J, leaving 7 bases between. This CDR3 has 12 amino acids. CDR3 nucleotides: TGTGCCAGCAGCCGAGGGGGCGGGGAGCTGTTTTTT. Protein product: CASSRGGGELFF.

The chain recombines TRBV19 with TRBJ2-1, with 7 bases fitting TRBD1. V gave up 3 bases and J gave up 5 bases; unmatched junction bases: 1. CDR1 LNHDA and CDR2 SQIVND come from the germline V gene (reference sequence). The CDR3 is made up of 13 amino acids. CDR3 protein: CASSMTGNNEQFF. The CDR3 nucleotides read TGTGCCAGTAGTATGACAGGGAACAATGAGCAGTTCTTC.

The chain links TRBV7-3 to TRBJ2-7, with TRBD1 matching 7 bases. Germline CDR1 and CDR2: SGHTA and FQGTGA. V was pared by 7 bases and J by 3 bases, with 15 bases of the junction left unmatched. The CDR3 consists of 16 residues. The DNA for the CDR3 is TGTGCCAGCACCCACAAAAGGACAGGCCTCCTCTACGAGCAGTACGTC. Translation gives CASTHKRTGLLYEQYV.

J is TRBJ2-3 and V is TRBV9; tentative D call: TRBD1 (6 bases). Trimming stripped 2 bases from V and 4 bases from J, with 14 bases between. This CDR3 region has 15 residues. CDR1 SGDLS and CDR2 YYNGEE come from the germline V gene. CDR3 in amino acids: CASSVHGGAADTQYF. Written as DNA, the CDR3 is TGTGCCAGCAGCGTGCATGGGGGCGCAGCAGATACGCAGTATTTT.

The chain carries TRBV28 and TRBJ1-2; D is perhaps TRBD1 (5 bases). Germline V gives CDR1 MDHEN, CDR2 SYDVKM. The CDR3 extends over 13 amino acids. Trimming shortened V by 5 bases and J by 8 bases, and 15 bases separated the two germline ends. The CDR3 region is CASSPGQPRGYTF. The CDR3 bases are TGTGCCAGCAGTCCTGGACAACCTAGGGGCTACACCTTC.

The CDR3 region has the DNA TGTGCCAGCAGCCAGGGGGGACAGGGGCGTTACTATGGCTACACCTTC. The encoded protein is CASSQGGQGRYYGYTF. The chain employs TRBV3-1 (or the pseudogene TRBV3-2) and TRBJ1-2, with 10 bases aligning to TRBD1. V lost 3 bases and J lost 3; bases outside the gene matches: 7. The CDR3 sequence is 16 residues long. The germline V gene has CDR1 LGHDT and CDR2 YNNKEL (reference sequence).

V gene TRBV18 combines with J gene TRBJ1-2; D call uncertain. This CDR3 contains 13 residues. In germline, CDR1 is KGHSH, CDR2 LQKENI. Trimming took off 0 bases at V and 8 bases at J, with 10 bases between the two ends. Here the CDR3 reads CASSPPEAGGYTF. The CDR3 DNA follows: TGTGCCAGCTCACCACCGGAGGCTGGCGGCTACACCTTC.

The V call is TRBV6-5, the J call TRBJ1-5, with TRBD1 as a possible D gene (6 bases). CDR1 and CDR2 (germline): MNHEY, SVGAGI. The CDR3 covers 12 residues. V was trimmed by 5 bases and J by 11 bases, leaving 13 bases between them. The CDR3 protein is CASSKGDLAQHF. The CDR3 nucleotides read TGTGCCAGCAGTAAGGGGGATCTAGCCCAGCATTTT.

The chain couples TRBV3-1 (or the pseudogene TRBV3-2) to TRBJ2-7; D gene uncertain. V was cut by 3 bases and J by 1 base, with 7 bases left in between. In germline, CDR1 is LGHDT, CDR2 YNNKEL (reference sequence). This CDR3 region has 13 residues. The CDR3 sequence is CASSQVTSYEQYF. In DNA, the CDR3 is TGTGCCAGCAGCCAGGTTACTTCCTACGAGCAGTACTTC.

This chain joins TRBV12-3 or TRBV12-4 and TRBJ2-1; 9 bases are a match to TRBD2. V lost 3 bases to trimming and J lost 10 bases; unmatched junction nucleotides: 4. CDR3 length: 13 amino acids. CDR3 bases: TGTGCCAGCAGTTTGGGGACTAGCCTGGAGCAGTTCTTC. Translation gives CASSLGTSLEQFF.